These 5 T cell receptor beta chains were all obtained from the same sample, sequenced in a study of blood T cell repertoires in COVID-19. Sequencing was performed with immunoSEQ multiplex PCR; in TCRdb, only in-frame clones are kept and a portion is missing. The sample lists over 250,000 clones; roughly 86% were seen once. Specimen: peripheral blood. These receptors all come from a man aged 35-49 years who had recovered from COVID-19.

This chain uses TRBV15 with TRBJ2-2; the match to TRBD2 covers 15 bases. This CDR3 contains 17 residues. V trimming: 2 bases; J trimming: 8 bases; junction bases outside the gene matches: 6. Germline values: CDR1 LNHNV, CDR2 YYDKDF (reference sequence). CDR3 nucleotide sequence: TGTGCCACCAGCAGACCGGGGGGACTAGCGGGAGGAGGGGAGCTGTTTTTT. It encodes CATSRPGGLAGGGELFF.

This clone was detected once. This rearrangement joins TRBV2 to TRBJ1-1, with 11 nucleotides matching TRBD1. The CDR3 runs to 18 residues. J gave up 5 bases and V 4 bases, and 15 bases lay outside the gene matches. CDR1 is SNHLY, CDR2 FYNNEI, per germline. DNA for the CDR3: TGTGCCAGCAGTGGGGGGATGGGACAGGGGGTACGTAGTACTGAAGCTTTCTTT. This encodes CASSGGMGQGVRSTEAFF.

V usage is TRBV10-3 and J usage is TRBJ1-3; 8 nucleotides match TRBD1. CDR1 and CDR2 (germline): ENHRY, SYGVKD. The CDR3 is 14 residues long. The V and J ends lost 6 bases and 4 bases, in that order; junction bases with no gene match: 5. The CDR3 coding sequence is TGTGCCATCAGCCAGACAGGGGACGGAAACACCATATATTTT. This translates into CAISQTGDGNTIYF.

The chain couples TRBV6-4 to TRBJ2-1; 11 bases line up with TRBD2. Losses at the gene ends were 10 bases for V and 9 bases for J; bases not matched to a gene: 17. CDR1 is MRHNA, CDR2 SNTAGT, per germline. The CDR3 sequence is 16 residues long. CDR3 residues: CAIRDGTSGPQGEQFF. CDR3 coding DNA: TGTGCCATCCGGGACGGGACTAGCGGCCCACAGGGTGAGCAGTTCTTC.

The chain carries TRBV5-1 and TRBJ2-7, with 8 bases aligning to TRBD2. This CDR3 has 17 residues. Trimming removed 0 bases from V and 0 bases from J; junction bases left unmatched: 8. The germline V gene encodes CDR1 SGHRS and CDR2 YFSETQ. CDR3: CASSLVGSGRASYEQYF. DNA for the CDR3: TGCGCCAGCAGCTTGGTAGGGAGCGGGAGAGCCTCCTACGAGCAGTACTTC.